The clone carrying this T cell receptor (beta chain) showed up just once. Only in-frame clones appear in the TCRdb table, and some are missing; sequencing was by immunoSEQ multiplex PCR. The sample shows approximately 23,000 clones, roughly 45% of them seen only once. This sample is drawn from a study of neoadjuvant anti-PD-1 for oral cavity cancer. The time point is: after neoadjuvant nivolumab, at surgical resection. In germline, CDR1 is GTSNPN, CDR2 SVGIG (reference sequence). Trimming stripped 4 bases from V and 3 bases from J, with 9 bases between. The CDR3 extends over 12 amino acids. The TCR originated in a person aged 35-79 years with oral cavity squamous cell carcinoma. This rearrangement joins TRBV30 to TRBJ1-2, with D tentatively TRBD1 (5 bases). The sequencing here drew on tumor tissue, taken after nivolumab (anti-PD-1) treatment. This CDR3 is CAWTRVDYGYTF. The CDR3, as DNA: TGTGCCTGGACCAGGGTCGACTATGGCTACACCTTC. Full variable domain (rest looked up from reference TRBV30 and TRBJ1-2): SQTIHQWPATLVQPVGSPLSLECTVEGTSNPNLYWYRQAAGRGLQLLFYSVGIGQISSEVPQNLSASRPQDRQFILSSKKLLLSDSGFYLCAWTRVDYGYTFGSGTRLTVV.